The clone carrying this T cell receptor beta chain was found many times. Trimming pared 0 bases from V and 1 base from J, leaving 13 bases between. CDR1 LGHDT and CDR2 YNNKEL come from the germline V gene (reference sequence). The CDR3 is 16 residues long. This sample is part of a study of T cells in Graves' hyperthyroidism and ophthalmopathy. RNA transcripts gave rise to amplified TCR beta CDR3 regions. The HTBI primer set drove a first-round RT-PCR of the TCR CDR3. Via MiXCR, TCRdb re-called the multiplex PCR reads, giving one row per CDR3 protein. This table holds around 300,000 distinct CDR3 sequences, about 14% found once.

V gene TRBV3-1 combines with J gene TRBJ2-7; D possibly corresponds to TRBD2 (5 bases). The receptor comes from a young woman with Graves' hyperthyroidism that later progressed to Graves' ophthalmopathy. Sample: blood. In DNA, the CDR3 is TGTGCCAGCAGCCAAGAGGTGATAGCGACATCCTACGAGCAGTACTTC. Translation gives CASSQEVIATSYEQYF.